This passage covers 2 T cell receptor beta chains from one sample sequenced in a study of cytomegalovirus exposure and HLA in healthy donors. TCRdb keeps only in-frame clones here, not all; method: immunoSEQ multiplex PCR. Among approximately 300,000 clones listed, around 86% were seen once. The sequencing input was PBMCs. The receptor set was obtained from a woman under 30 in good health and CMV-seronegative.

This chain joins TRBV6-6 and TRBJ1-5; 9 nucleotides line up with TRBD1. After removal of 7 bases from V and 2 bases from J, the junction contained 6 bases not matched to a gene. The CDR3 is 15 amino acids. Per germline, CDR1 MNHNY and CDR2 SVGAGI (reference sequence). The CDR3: CASNPTGGGNQPQHF. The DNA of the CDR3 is TGTGCCAGCAACCCGACAGGGGGAGGCAATCAGCCCCAGCATTTT.

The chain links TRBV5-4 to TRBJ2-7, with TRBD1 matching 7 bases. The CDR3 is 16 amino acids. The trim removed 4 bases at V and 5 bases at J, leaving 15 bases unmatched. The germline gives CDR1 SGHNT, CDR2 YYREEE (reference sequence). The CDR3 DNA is TGTGCCAGCAGCCCCCAGACAGGGAATCGTCAAGACGAGCAGTACTTC. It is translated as CASSPQTGNRQDEQYF.